The present entry profiles one T cell receptor beta chain with its context. The data were obtained in a study of blood T cell repertoires in COVID-19. Seattle patients were enrolled during active infection and followed longitudinally. V was pared by 9 bases and J by 9 bases, with 12 bases between. The CDR3 has 12 residues. The germline V gene encodes CDR1 LNHDA and CDR2 SQIVND (reference sequence). Per the original data handling: Estimation of nucleated cell counts relied on the amplification of reference gene primers. Using immunoSEQ multiplex PCR, the repertoire was profiled, and TCRdb retains in-frame clones only, with some absent. V, J and clone size are taken as reported in that table, and D and trimming were inferred from the DNA itself. The profile covers tens of thousands of clones, with 90% appearing a single time and less than 0.6% taken by the ten largest.

The sequence was collected from a man aged 45 to 65 with COVID-19, enrolled during active disease. The specimen was peripheral blood. The J gene is TRBJ1-6, the V gene TRBV19; D might be TRBD1 (6 bases). The CDR3 is CASEQGGSPLHF. CDR3 in DNA: TGTGCCAGCGAACAGGGCGGTTCACCCCTCCACTTT.